The clone carrying this T cell receptor (beta chain) was detected a few times. The antigen remains undetermined. The data derive from a study of T cell repertoires in cytomegalovirus infection. Background on the study: Alongside well-studied HLA-B-restricted CMV epitopes, recently identified HLA-C-restricted CMV epitopes were also used. A matching HLA type, together with CMV infection, was signaled by public TCR beta signatures.

Trimming pared 4 bases from V and 1 base from J, leaving 25 bases between. CDR1 and CDR2 (germline): MDHEN, SYDVKM. This CDR3 is 19 amino acids long. General study results and limits: Individuals carrying CMV plus the relevant HLA were identified by cumulative frequency of public TCR beta families. In two of eight donors, the top clonotype was HLA-C-restricted CMV-specific.

A single record per CDR3 protein comes from TCRdb applying MiXCR to the reads. Of tens of thousands of distinct CDR3 sequences listed, around 28% are singletons. The chain joins TRBV28 to TRBJ2-5, with a tentative D call TRBD2 (6 bases). The sequence came from a human donor in good health (CMV status not recorded). Some clones in this sample may be carry-over from other donors' samples. The sample was CD8+ T cells from cultured PBMCs, taken from culture after CMV antigen stimulation. The CDR3 here is CASSSIWDSGTRVQETQYF. CDR3 bases: TGTGCCAGCAGTTCCATTTGGGACTCCGGGACCCGCGTCCAAGAGACCCAGTACTTC. Combining the CDR3 with reference TRBV28 and TRBJ2-5 gives the whole variable domain DVKVTQSSRYLVKRTGEKVFLECVQDMDHENMFWYRQDPGLGLRLIYFSYDVKMKEKGDIPEGYSVSREKKERFSLILESASTNQTSMYLCASSSIWDSGTRVQETQYFGPGTRLLVL.